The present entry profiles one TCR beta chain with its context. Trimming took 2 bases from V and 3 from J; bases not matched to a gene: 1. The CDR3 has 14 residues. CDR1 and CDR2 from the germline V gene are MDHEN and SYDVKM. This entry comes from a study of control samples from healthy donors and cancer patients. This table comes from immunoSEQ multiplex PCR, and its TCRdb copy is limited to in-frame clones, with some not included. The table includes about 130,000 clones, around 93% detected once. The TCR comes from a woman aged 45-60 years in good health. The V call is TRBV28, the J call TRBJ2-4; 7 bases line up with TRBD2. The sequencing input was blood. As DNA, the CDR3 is TGTGCCAGCAGTTTACCGGGGGGCAAAAACATTCAGTACTTC. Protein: CASSLPGGKNIQYF. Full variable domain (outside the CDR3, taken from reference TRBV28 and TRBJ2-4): DVKVTQSSRYLVKRTGEKVFLECVQDMDHENMFWYRQDPGLGLRLIYFSYDVKMKEKGDIPEGYSVSREKKERFSLILESASTNQTSMYLCASSLPGGKNIQYFGAGTRLSVL.